These 29 T cell receptor beta chains came from one sample sequenced in a study of cytomegalovirus exposure and HLA in healthy donors. PCR employed 60 Vbeta and 13 Jbeta primers. Libraries were prepared by immunoSEQ multiplex PCR; TCRdb keeps only in-frame clonotypes and omits some of them. Of 250,000 to 350,000 clones listed, just over 85% are singletons. The sample consisted of PBMCs. All receptors come from a man aged 35-49 years in good health and CMV-seropositive.

The rearrangement uses TRBV6-5 and TRBJ2-7; TRBD1 agrees at 9 bases. This CDR3 spans 15 amino acids. V gave up 7 bases and J gave up 0 bases; unmatched junction bases: 7. The germline V gene encodes CDR1 MNHEY and CDR2 SVGAGI. The CDR3 loop reads CASNAGTGSSYEQYF. The CDR3 bases are TGTGCCAGCAATGCCGGGACAGGGAGCTCCTACGAGCAGTACTTC.

The DNA of the CDR3 is TGTGCCAGCAGCTTCTACTCTAGCGGGAGAGGTGAGCAGTTCTTC. Its protein product is CASSFYSSGRGEQFF. The chain couples TRBV7-6 to TRBJ2-1; 10 bases align to TRBD2. Germline loops: CDR1 SGHVS, CDR2 FNYEAQ. The CDR3 length is 15 residues. Germline trimming cut 3 bases from V and 9 bases from J; bases unmatched to any gene: 8.

V gene TRBV28 combines with J gene TRBJ1-5, with 7 bases identical to TRBD1. The CDR3 has 14 residues. Germline CDR1 MDHEN, CDR2 SYDVKM. The junction had 5 bases not matched to a gene; V was cut back by 6 bases and J by 3 bases. The CDR3 loop reads CASSLGQYNQPQHF. The CDR3 nucleotides read TGTGCCAGCAGCCTGGGACAGTACAATCAGCCCCAGCATTTT.

The rearrangement links TRBV28 to TRBJ1-5; a weak D match, TRBD1 (6 bases). This CDR3 has 14 residues. Germline values: CDR1 MDHEN, CDR2 SYDVKM. Trimming left V 3 bases short and J 7 bases short, with 13 bases between. CDR3 sequence reads: CASSLRGAGQPQHF. CDR3 coding DNA: TGTGCCAGCAGTTTGCGGGGGGCTGGACAGCCCCAGCATTTT.

The chain uses TRBV7-3 and TRBJ2-3; 10 positions agree with TRBD2. The length of the CDR3 is 16 residues. CDR1 SGHTA and CDR2 FQGTGA come from the germline V gene. V shed 3 bases, J shed 0 bases, and the junction held 3 bases outside the gene matches. CDR3 loop: CASSLGLAKSTDTQYF. In nucleotides, the CDR3 is TGTGCCAGCAGCTTGGGACTAGCGAAAAGCACAGATACGCAGTATTTT. The full variable domain, with the rest looked up from reference TRBV7-3 and TRBJ2-3, is GAGVSQTPSNKVTEKGKYVELRCDPISGHTALYWYRQSLGQGPEFLIYFQGTGAADDSGLPNDRFFAVRPEGSVSTLKIQRTERGDSAVYLCASSLGLAKSTDTQYFGPGTRLTVL.

The chain links TRBV5-6 to TRBJ2-1, with 7 bases aligning to TRBD1. The CDR3 spans 15 residues. V shed 2 bases, J shed 5 bases, and the junction held 7 bases outside the gene matches. Germline CDR1 is SGHDT and CDR2 is YYEEEE. As DNA, the CDR3 is TGTGCCAGCAGCTTAGCACAGGGGTACGACAATGAGCAGTTCTTC. Translated: CASSLAQGYDNEQFF.

This chain uses TRBV5-1 with TRBJ2-2; D not resolved. Germline CDR1 reads SGHRS; CDR2 reads YFSETQ. The V end lost 4 bases, the J end lost 0 bases, and 16 bases lay between the germline ends. CDR3 length equals 17 residues. The CDR3 nucleotides read TGCGCCAGCAGCCCCCCCGGGTCCAGCACGAACACCGGGGAGCTGTTTTTT. Translating it yields CASSPPGSSTNTGELFF.

The gene calls are TRBV5-4 and TRBJ1-4; 8 bases fit TRBD1. The germline V gene has CDR1 SGHNT and CDR2 YYREEE (reference sequence). The CDR3 is 14 amino acids. The V gene end was trimmed by 2 bases and the J gene end by 5 bases; junction bases not matched to a gene: 2. CDR3 residues: CASSFWDRNEKLFF. CDR3 DNA sequence: TGTGCCAGCAGCTTTTGGGACAGGAATGAAAAACTGTTTTTT.

This clone was seen only a few times. The J gene is TRBJ1-1, the V gene TRBV6-4; D remains unclear. The germline V and J ends were trimmed by 3 bases and 4 bases, with 6 bases remaining between them. The CDR3 loop spans 12 amino acids. The V gene's germline CDR1 is MRHNA and CDR2 SNTAGT. The CDR3 region is CASSEVGTEAFF. CDR3 in DNA: TGTGCCAGCAGTGAGGTCGGCACTGAAGCTTTCTTT.

In the case of this clone: Other nucleotide sequences from this sample produce the same CDR3. This chain joins TRBV7-8 and TRBJ2-3; weak D call: TRBD1 (6 bases). V lost 3 bases and J lost 4, with 8 bases in between. Per germline, CDR1 SGHVS and CDR2 FQNEAQ. The CDR3 is made up of 13 amino acids. The CDR3 is CASSLPGADTQYF. CDR3 DNA: TGTGCCAGCAGCTTGCCAGGGGCAGATACGCAGTATTTT.

The chain carries TRBV10-1 and TRBJ2-1, with 11 bases aligning to TRBD2. Germline loops: CDR1 WNHNN, CDR2 SYGVQD (reference sequence). V was pared by 3 bases and J by 9 bases, with 10 bases of the junction left unmatched. This CDR3 contains 16 residues. CDR3 nucleotide sequence: TGCGCCAGCAGTGAAAATCTAGCGGGAGGACAGGGTGAGCAGTTCTTC. Encoded protein: CASSENLAGGQGEQFF.

This sequence joins TRBV7-9 and TRBJ2-5; TRBD1 matches at 7 bases. Germline V gives CDR1 SEHNR, CDR2 FQNEAQ (reference sequence). The CDR3 extends over 15 amino acids. The trim removed 5 bases at V and 1 base at J, leaving 7 bases unmatched. As DNA, the CDR3 is TGTGCCAGCAGCCGATACAGGGGCGGCCAAGAGACCCAGTACTTC. It translates to CASSRYRGGQETQYF.

The rearrangement joins TRBV6-6 to TRBJ2-5; D is perhaps TRBD2 (5 bases). The CDR3 is 11 residues long. The ends were cut back, 8 bases at V and 5 bases at J, with 9 bases in the middle. Germline V gene data show CDR1 as MNHNY and CDR2 as SVGAGI (reference sequence). The CDR3: CASGRGETQYF. The CDR3 nucleotides are TGTGCCAGCGGACGCGGGGAGACCCAGTACTTC.

This chain links TRBV5-1 with TRBJ1-2; the match to TRBD1 covers 7 bases. The V gene's germline CDR1 is SGHRS and CDR2 YFSETQ. CDR3 length equals 14 residues. V shed 3 bases, J shed 5 bases, and the junction held 7 bases outside the gene matches. CDR3: CASSSPGQRYGYTF. CDR3 DNA sequence: TGCGCCAGCAGCTCCCCGGGACAGAGATATGGCTACACCTTC.

V and J are TRBV5-4 and TRBJ2-7, with 9 bases matching TRBD1. Trimming at V came to 4 bases and at J to 6 bases, leaving 2 bases not matched to a gene. Per germline, CDR1 SGHNT and CDR2 YYREEE (reference sequence). CDR3 length: 12 residues. CDR3: CASSRDRAEQYF. The CDR3 DNA reads as TGTGCCAGCAGCCGGGACAGGGCCGAGCAGTACTTC.

This chain's CDR3 is CASSLQAGGSYNEQFF. The CDR3 region has the DNA TGTGCCAGCAGCCTACAAGCGGGAGGGAGCTACAATGAGCAGTTCTTC. The J gene is TRBJ2-1, the V gene TRBV5-6; 10 nucleotides agree with TRBD2. Germline V gene sequence: CDR1 SGHDT, CDR2 YYEEEE. The CDR3 loop spans 16 amino acids. V dropped 4 bases and J dropped 3; count of bases not matched to a gene: 7.

The CDR3 DNA reads TGTGCCAGCGGATCCCTAGCTCTTAACTATGGCTACACCTTC. Protein sequence: CASGSLALNYGYTF. The chain couples TRBV5-6 to TRBJ1-2; no firm D call. CDR1 and CDR2 from the germline V gene are SGHDT and YYEEEE. The CDR3 contains 14 residues. Between the trimmed V and J ends, which lost 7 bases and 1 base, there was a span of 14 bases.

This clone has ten or more counts. The CDR3 coding sequence is TGTGCCAGCAGCCCGCAGCGGGGGGGCACAGATACGCAGTATTTT. The encoded protein is CASSPQRGGTDTQYF. V and J are TRBV7-2 and TRBJ2-3, with 9 bases identical to TRBD2. There are 15 residues in the CDR3. Looked up from germline, CDR1 is SGHTA and CDR2 is FQGNSA. J gave up 1 base and V 5 bases, and 4 bases lay outside the gene matches.

The chain couples TRBV19 to TRBJ1-1; 8 positions match TRBD1. This CDR3 spans 17 amino acids. CDR1 LNHDA and CDR2 SQIVND come from the germline V gene (reference sequence). V lost 7 bases, J lost 2 bases, and 15 bases stayed unmatched. The CDR3 sequence: CASTPSTGTGRNTEAFF. The DNA of the CDR3 is TGTGCCAGTACACCTTCGACCGGGACAGGACGCAACACTGAAGCTTTCTTT.

V usage is TRBV29-1 and J usage is TRBJ2-3, with 13 nucleotides matching TRBD2. The junction had 8 bases not matched to a gene; V was cut back by 5 bases and J by 0 bases. The CDR3 consists of 17 residues. Germline V gene data show CDR1 as SQVTM and CDR2 as ANQGSEA. The CDR3 protein is CSVRLAGGHPSTDTQYF. Written as DNA, the CDR3 is TGCAGCGTTCGACTAGCGGGAGGCCACCCTAGCACAGATACGCAGTATTTT.

The chain is built from TRBV19 and TRBJ2-1; D is perhaps TRBD1 (6 bases). The CDR3 spans 13 residues. Trimming left V 4 bases short and J 8 bases short, with 12 bases between. CDR1 and CDR2 from the germline V gene are LNHDA and SQIVND (reference sequence). This CDR3 reads CASSTRAGDEQFF. The CDR3 bases are TGTGCCAGTAGTACAAGAGCAGGGGATGAGCAGTTCTTC. Together with reference TRBV19 and TRBJ2-1, the CDR3 gives the full variable domain: DGGITQSPKYLFRKEGQNVTLSCEQNLNHDAMYWYRQDPGQGLRLIYYSQIVNDFQKGDIAEGYSVSREKKESFPLTVTSAQKNPTAFYLCASSTRAGDEQFFGPGTRLTVL.

The chain joins TRBV7-6 to TRBJ2-7; D remains ambiguous. The germline V gene encodes CDR1 SGHVS and CDR2 FNYEAQ. This CDR3 spans 15 amino acids. The V end lost 5 bases, the J end lost 0 bases, and 14 bases lay between the germline ends. The CDR3 loop reads CASSPPMGSSYEQYF. CDR3 bases: TGTGCCAGCAGCCCGCCGATGGGCAGCTCCTACGAGCAGTACTTC.

This rearrangement joins TRBV28 to TRBJ1-4, with TRBD1 matching over 9 bases. The V gene's germline CDR1 is MDHEN and CDR2 SYDVKM. The CDR3 totals 15 residues. The J segment lost 7 bases and the V segment lost 6 bases, leaving 9 bases of the junction unmatched. CDR3 residues: CASSAPGQGGEKLFF. DNA of the CDR3: TGTGCCAGCAGCGCCCCGGGACAGGGTGGTGAAAAACTGTTTTTT.

Turning to this clone: One junction end does not reproduce the germline sequence, and a read error may be involved. The chain has TRBV7-9 and TRBJ2-3; possible D gene TRBD1, 5 bases. CDR1 SEHNR and CDR2 FQNEAQ come from the germline V gene (reference sequence). The CDR3 covers 16 residues. CDR3 protein: CSSSTSLQGYTDTQYF. The CDR3 DNA sequence: TGTTCCAGCAGCACCTCACTCCAGGGATACACAGATACGCAGTATTTT. Filled out from reference TRBV7-9 and TRBJ2-3, the complete variable domain reads DTGVSQNPRHKITKRGQNVTFRCDPISEHNRLYWYRQTLGQGPEFLTYFQNEAQLEKSRLLSDRFSAERPKGSFSTLEIQRTEQGDSAMYLCSSSTSLQGYTDTQYFGPGTRLTVL.

Points on this clone: Other DNA sequences in the same sample also yield this CDR3. The chain has TRBV7-9 and TRBJ1-1, with a weak D call TRBD1 (5 bases). CDR3 size: 13 residues. CDR1 is SEHNR, CDR2 FQNEAQ, per germline (reference sequence). V shed 0 bases and J shed 4 bases, with 6 bases lying between them. The CDR3 loop is CASSLAQGTEAFF. Written as DNA, the CDR3 is TGTGCCAGCAGCTTAGCGCAGGGCACTGAAGCTTTCTTT.

V gene TRBV19 combines with J gene TRBJ2-1; 11 bases line up with TRBD1. The trim removed 6 bases at V and 4 bases at J, leaving 5 bases unmatched. CDR1 is LNHDA and CDR2 is SQIVND in the germline V gene (reference sequence). This CDR3 comprises 15 residues. In DNA, the CDR3 is TGTGCCAGTAGAAGGACAGGGGGCTCGTACAATGAGCAGTTCTTC. Translating gives CASRRTGGSYNEQFF.

This clone was counted a single time. The CDR3 region has the DNA TGCACCAGCAGCCAAGACCCCCCTAGGACAGCCTCGAGGCCCCAGCATTTT. This gives the protein CTSSQDPPRTASRPQHF. The chain couples TRBV1 to TRBJ1-5; the D segment call TRBD1 is taken from the table without a DNA check. TRBV1 represents a pseudogene. The CDR3 has 17 amino acids.

The V call is TRBV19, the J call TRBJ2-7, with 8 positions matching TRBD2. From germline, CDR1 is LNHDA and CDR2 SQIVND (reference sequence). The CDR3 covers 17 residues. Unmatched junction bases numbered 10, after V lost 3 bases and J lost 0 bases. The chain's CDR3 is CASSIVLGGRSSYEQYF. CDR3 DNA: TGTGCCAGTAGTATCGTCCTCGGCGGGAGGAGCTCCTACGAGCAGTACTTC.

CDR3 nucleotides: TGTGCCAGCAGTAAAGGAAGCGGGAGGGCCTCCGAGCAGTACTTC. Its protein is CASSKGSGRASEQYF. The V and J genes are TRBV6-6 and TRBJ2-7; 10 nucleotides align to TRBD2. Germline CDR1 and CDR2: MNHNY and SVGAGI (reference sequence). The CDR3 extends over 15 amino acids. Losses at the gene ends were 5 bases for V and 6 bases for J; bases not matched to a gene: 10.